What follows describes a single T cell receptor beta chain. The sample is drawn from a study of T cell changes during pregnancy in multiple sclerosis. The CDR3 is 13 residues long. Germline V CDR1 and CDR2: SGHAT, FQNNGV. V lost 8 bases and J lost 8; bases outside the gene matches: 8. This table comes from immunoSEQ multiplex PCR, and its TCRdb copy is limited to in-frame clones, with some not included. The data show some 100,000 clones, around nine tenths seen once. The gene calls are TRBV11-2 and TRBJ2-4; 8 bases fit TRBD1. Sample: peripheral blood, taken in the second trimester of pregnancy. This clonotype originated in a female donor with multiple sclerosis, enrolled in a pregnancy study. CDR3 in DNA: TGTGCCAGCCTGAGGACAGGGATGGACATTCAGTACTTC. This sequence encodes CASLRTGMDIQYF.